This T cell receptor (beta chain) was observed in a study of blood T cell repertoires in COVID-19 (TCRdb year 2020). Study-wide context: Samples covering the acute and convalescent phases of COVID-19 were provided by collaborators in the United States, Italy and Spain. The prospective study material was composed of cDNA or gDNA derived from T cells, B-cell-depleted T cells, or PBMCs. Subjects who had been exposed to COVID-19, were actively infected with it, or had recovered from it provided the deeply sampled blood TCRbeta repertoires that made up the dataset. A freely available public database, intended as a resource for researchers studying the immune response to SARS-CoV-2, is where the repertoires were released. The samples were drawn from two sources: the first 160 participants of the ongoing ImmuneRACE study, and 950 to 1,500 subjects contributed by 6 global collaborators. A de-identified subject ID, COVID-19 status, age in years and sex were almost always included in the sample metadata. HLA class I and class II types, where available, came from metadata supplied by the sample provider rather than from assay-based typing. What the work shows at the level of the full study, not this receptor alone: How much clinical and demographic metadata was included differed by source and by participant, and the metadata was provided uncurated.

This clone was detected many times. What this receptor recognizes is not known. No much larger clone is present one base from it, and per-base qualities are unavailable. One collaborating source in Seattle enrolled patients during active infection and followed them longitudinally through the course of disease. Each collaborating institution followed its own protocols to collect whole blood in K2EDTA tubes. For TCRbeta analysis, collaborators shipped samples as frozen whole blood, isolated PBMCs, or DNA extracted from either of those sample types. V loses 0 bases of germline sequence and J loses 6 bases, and the interval between the two ends is 7 bases. Including the terminal cysteine and phenylalanine, the CDR3 comprises 13 residues. The CDR3 DNA has 39 bases and is translated from base 1. The germline V gene yields SGHRS for CDR1 and YFSETQ for CDR2. The immunoSEQ Assay, a bias-controlled multiplex PCR, was used to amplify TCRbeta CDR3 regions from genomic DNA. The study's own analysis went as follows. Nucleated cell counts per sample were estimated from amplification of reference gene primers within the assay. To quantify the absolute abundance of each unique TCRbeta CDR3 rearrangement, sequence reads were collapsed and filtered. Productive Simpson clonality was computed per sample as the square root of Simpson's diversity index over productive rearrangements. TCRdb stores this immuneACCESS table with in-frame sequences only. Part of the clones is absent; in the studies checked, under half of the shortfall reflects unresolved V genes, and no reason is known for the rest. V and J calls and clone size come straight from that table; D and trimming were deduced from the DNA. In all, the sample holds about 200,000 clones, and approximately 91% of those were seen once. Of the sample, roughly a sixth falls within the top ten clones.

The sequence is built from TRBV5-1 and TRBJ2-1; TRBD1 is possibly the D segment (5 matching bases). Sample: peripheral blood. The clonotype originates from a man aged 50 or older with COVID-19, enrolled during active disease. The CDR3 protein is CASSLARANEQFF. The nucleotide sequence is TGCGCCAGCAGCTTGGCCAGGGCCAATGAGCAGTTCTTC.